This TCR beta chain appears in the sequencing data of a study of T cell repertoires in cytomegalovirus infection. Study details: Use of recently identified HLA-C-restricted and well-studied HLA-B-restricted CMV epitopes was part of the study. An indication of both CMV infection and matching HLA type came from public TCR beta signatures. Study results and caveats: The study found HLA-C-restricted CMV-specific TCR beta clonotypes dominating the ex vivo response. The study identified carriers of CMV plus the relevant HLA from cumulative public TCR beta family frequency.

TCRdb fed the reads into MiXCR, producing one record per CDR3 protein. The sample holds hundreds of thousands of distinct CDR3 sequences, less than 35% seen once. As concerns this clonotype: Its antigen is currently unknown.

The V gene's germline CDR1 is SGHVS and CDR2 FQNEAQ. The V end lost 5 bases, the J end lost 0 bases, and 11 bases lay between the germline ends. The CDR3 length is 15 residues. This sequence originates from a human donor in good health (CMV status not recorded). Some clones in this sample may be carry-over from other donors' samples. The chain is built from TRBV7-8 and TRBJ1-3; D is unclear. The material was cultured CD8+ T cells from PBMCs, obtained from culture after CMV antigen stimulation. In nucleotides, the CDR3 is TGTGCCAGCAGCATTACAGTCCTCTCTGGAAACACCATATATTTT. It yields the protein CASSITVLSGNTIYF.